This T cell receptor beta chain appears in the sequencing data of a study of patients and donors after allogeneic stem cell transplantation. TCRdb reprocessed the RT-PCR reads with MiXCR, giving one entry per CDR3 protein. The sample holds 190,000 or so distinct CDR3 sequences, 41% seen once. The CDR3 totals 15 residues. Germline values: CDR1 SGHNT, CDR2 YYREEE (reference sequence). The ends were cut back, 1 base at V and 3 bases at J, with 14 bases in the middle. Material: blood, either unsorted or a sorted T cell fraction (not recorded which). The chain links TRBV5-4 to TRBJ2-7; D perhaps matches TRBD2 (5 bases). The receptor was derived from a human donor who was either an allogeneic HSCT recipient or a stem cell or donor lymphocyte infusion donor (not recorded which). It is not recorded whose cells these are; they may come from a transplant donor. In nucleotides, the CDR3 is TGTGCCAGCAGCTTGTGGGGAGAAGGTATCTACGAGCAGTACTTC. Translating it yields CASSLWGEGIYEQYF.